Each of the 9 T cell receptor beta chains below was sequenced from the same sample in a study of shared clonotypes between healthy human individuals. Using immunoSEQ multiplex PCR, the repertoire was profiled, and TCRdb retains in-frame clones only, with some absent. This sample has 2 million to 2.5 million clones; over 85% occur once, and the top ten carry under 0.45%. The sample taken for sequencing was naive CD4+ T cells from PBMCs. Subset here: CD45RA+ positively selected. The receptors originated from a man aged 18 to 35 in good health. Some clones in this sample may be carry-over from other donors' samples.

The rearrangement joins TRBV7-3 to TRBJ2-2; the D is unclear. This CDR3 is 14 amino acids long. CDR1 is SGHTA, CDR2 FQGTGA, per germline. Trimming shortened V by 5 bases and J by 6 bases, and 13 bases separated the two germline ends. The CDR3 nucleotides read TGTGCCAGCAGCCCAAGACCCCCGGCCGGGGAGCTGTTTTTT. It is translated as CASSPRPPAGELFF.

This CDR3 reads CASSNFPGQGPYEQYF. As DNA, the CDR3 is TGTGCCAGCAGTAACTTTCCGGGACAGGGGCCCTACGAGCAGTACTTC. This chain uses TRBV28 with TRBJ2-7; TRBD1 aligns across 10 bases. The V gene's germline CDR1 is MDHEN and CDR2 SYDVKM. The junction had 9 bases not matched to a gene; V was cut back by 5 bases and J by 2 bases. This CDR3 contains 16 residues. The full variable domain, rest sourced from reference TRBV28 and TRBJ2-7, is DVKVTQSSRYLVKRTGEKVFLECVQDMDHENMFWYRQDPGLGLRLIYFSYDVKMKEKGDIPEGYSVSREKKERFSLILESASTNQTSMYLCASSNFPGQGPYEQYFGPGTRLTVT.

This sequence joins TRBV9 and TRBJ2-7; tentatively, D is TRBD1 (5 bases). Trimming pared 4 bases from V and 4 bases from J, leaving 15 bases between. There are 14 residues in the CDR3. CDR1 is SGDLS and CDR2 is YYNGEE in the germline V gene. The CDR3 nucleotides are TGTGCCAGCAGCCAAGACAGATTGGCGTACGAGCAGTACTTC. It translates to CASSQDRLAYEQYF.

This chain links TRBV29-1 with TRBJ1-2, with 8 bases aligning to TRBD1. The CDR3 spans 12 residues. The germline V gene encodes CDR1 SQVTM and CDR2 ANQGSEA. V lost 4 bases and J lost 4; bases outside the gene matches: 2. The CDR3 sequence: CSVGDRTYGYTF. The CDR3 DNA is TGCAGCGTTGGGGACAGGACCTATGGCTACACCTTC.

The rearrangement links TRBV7-2 to TRBJ2-5, with 12 nucleotides matching TRBD2. Germline-derived CDR1 and CDR2 are SGHTA and FQGNSA. V lost 5 bases and J lost 9; bases outside the gene matches: 7. The CDR3 is 14 amino acids. The CDR3: CASSAGLAGGAQYF. The CDR3, as DNA: TGTGCCAGCAGCGCGGGACTAGCGGGCGGGGCCCAGTACTTC.

This sequence joins TRBV9 and TRBJ1-2; D gene uncertain. Germline CDR1 SGDLS, CDR2 YYNGEE. CDR3 length equals 14 residues. The V gene lost 4 bases and the J gene lost 6 bases, with 16 bases spanning the gap. CDR3 sequence reads: CASSPNPSRDGYTF. The CDR3 DNA reads TGTGCCAGCAGCCCCAACCCAAGTCGAGATGGCTACACCTTC. The full variable domain, completed using reference TRBV9 and TRBJ1-2, is DSGVTQTPKHLITATGQRVTLRCSPRSGDLSVYWYQQSLDQGLQFLIQYYNGEERAKGNILERFSAQQFPDLHSELNLSSLELGDSALYFCASSPNPSRDGYTFGSGTRLTVV.

For the CDR3, the DNA is TGCGCCAGCAGGCCGACTAGCGGGAGTGTTGATACGCAGTATTTT. Its protein is CASRPTSGSVDTQYF. The rearrangement joins TRBV5-1 to TRBJ2-3; 12 bases line up with TRBD2. This CDR3 is 15 amino acids long. The V gene end was trimmed by 5 bases and the J gene end by 6 bases; junction bases not matched to a gene: 7. The germline CDR1 and CDR2 sequences are SGHRS and YFSETQ.

This sequence joins TRBV28 and TRBJ2-7; 7 bases align to TRBD2. Germline trimming cut 10 bases from V and 6 bases from J; bases unmatched to any gene: 9. The CDR3 contains 12 residues. In germline, CDR1 is MDHEN, CDR2 SYDVKM. CDR3 DNA: TGTGCCACCCACCACCCTAGCGGCGAGCAGTACTTC. As protein: CATHHPSGEQYF.

CDR3 DNA: TGCGCCAGCAGCCAATTTGAGGTCGGACTGCTCTCTGGGGCCAACGTCCTGACTTTC. Amino acid sequence: CASSQFEVGLLSGANVLTF. This sequence joins TRBV4-1 and TRBJ2-6, with D tentatively TRBD2 (5 bases). CDR1 is MGHRA, CDR2 YSYEKL, per germline. This CDR3 spans 19 amino acids. Trimming stripped 2 bases from V and 0 bases from J, with 17 bases between.